A selection of T cell receptor beta chains follows, all from one sample in a study of control samples from healthy donors and cancer patients. Only in-frame clones appear in the TCRdb table, and some are missing; sequencing was by immunoSEQ multiplex PCR. This table holds more than 100,000 clones, about 91% found once. Specimen: blood. The receptors were gathered from a middle-aged man in good health. Both conserved end residues are part of each CDR3. D genes are given only for firm matches. Some rows mark clone size as missing; the rest say once, few, many or name a class of expanded clone.

abundance,d_gene,v_gene,j_gene,CDR3nt,CDR3aa
NA,NA,TRBV30,TRBJ2-7,TGTGCCTGGAGTGTACGCGTCGAGCAGTACTTC,CAWSVRVEQYF
NA,NA,TRBV11-1,TRBJ2-1,TGTGCCAGCAGCTTAGTTGGCCCCAGCAATGAGCAGTTCTTC,CASSLVGPSNEQFF
NA,TRBD1,TRBV5-6,TRBJ1-6,TGTGCCAGCAGCTCTACAGGGGGAAGGATTTCACCCCTCCACTTT,CASSSTGGRISPLHF
NA,NA,TRBV7-9,TRBJ1-1,TGTGCCAGCAGCTTGAATGTGAACACTGAAGCTTTCTTT,CASSLNVNTEAFF
NA,NA,TRBV7-9,TRBJ2-4,TGTGCCAGCAGCTCCCTGCGGGTGACCACCAAAAACATTCAGTACTTC,CASSSLRVTTKNIQYF
NA,NA,TRBV11-3,TRBJ1-1,TGTGCCAGCAGCTTAGCGGCAGCTGTAACTGAAGCTTTCTTT,CASSLAAAVTEAFF
NA,NA,TRBV7-2,TRBJ2-4,TGTGCCAGCAGCTTTGGTAGGAGGAATGGCATTCAGTACTTC,CASSFGRRNGIQYF
NA,NA,TRBV2,TRBJ1-3,TGTGCCAGCAGTGTCGCGCAGGGGACCTCTGGAAACACCATATATTTT,CASSVAQGTSGNTIYF
NA,TRBD1,TRBV2,TRBJ2-7,TGTGCCAGCAGTGACACGAGACAGGGGGTTAGGAAGTACTTC,CASSDTRQGVRKYF
NA,TRBD1,TRBV30,TRBJ1-3,TGTGCCTGGCCTAGACAGGGGGCAACTGGAAACACCATATATTTT,CAWPRQGATGNTIYF
NA,NA,TRBV11-1,TRBJ2-7,TGTGCCAGCAGCTATCTGGGGGGCTCCTACGAGCAGTACTTC,CASSYLGGSYEQYF
NA,NA,TRBV14,TRBJ2-3,TGTGCCAGCAGCTCTGGGGGCCCGACAGATACGCAGTATTTT,CASSSGGPTDTQYF
NA,TRBD1,TRBV19,TRBJ1-2,TGTGCCAGTTCGGGACAGGTGGATGGCTACACCTTC,CASSGQVDGYTF
NA,TRBD2,TRBV5-1,TRBJ2-5,TGCGCCAGCAGCGACACCGGGACTAGCGGAGAGACCCAGTACTTC,CASSDTGTSGETQYF
NA,NA,TRBV9,TRBJ2-3,TGTGCCAGCAGCGTTCCAGGTGACATGGCAACTAGCAGTCCAGATACGCAGTATTTT,CASSVPGDMATSSPDTQYF
NA,NA,TRBV29-1,TRBJ1-4,TGCAGCGTGGGGAGCCGAGGGGAAAAACTGTTTTTT,CSVGSRGEKLFF
few,NA,TRBV28,TRBJ1-5,TGTGCCAGCTCAGCGGATAATCAGCCCCAGCATTTT,CASSADNQPQHF
NA,NA,TRBV12-3/TRBV12-4,TRBJ1-1,TGTGCCAGCAGAACCGCGGGGGCCGCTGAAGCTTTCTTT,CASRTAGAAEAFF
NA,NA,TRBV4-1,TRBJ1-4,TGCGCCAGCAGCCAAGAACCTAAGACGGGACTCTGGACTAATGAAAAACTGTTTTTT,CASSQEPKTGLWTNEKLFF
NA,TRBD1,TRBV19,TRBJ2-7,TGTGCCAGTAGTAGCCGGACAGGGGAGAACGAGCAGTACTTC,CASSSRTGENEQYF
NA,TRBD1,TRBV30,TRBJ1-3,TGTGCCTGGGGGCTCAGGGGGAAAGGAAACACCATATATTTT,CAWGLRGKGNTIYF
once,NA,TRBV27,TRBJ1-1,TGTGCCAGCAGCCGCGACGGGGCGCGGGGCACTGAAGCTTTCTTT,CASSRDGARGTEAFF
NA,NA,TRBV7-2,TRBJ1-1,TGTGCCAGCAGCTTAGGCCACAAGTTTAGGTCAAACACTGAAGCTTTCTTT,CASSLGHKFRSNTEAFF
NA,TRBD1,TRBV5-1,TRBJ2-2,TGCGCCAGCAGCTTGAGTGGGACAGGGGGGACCGGGGAGCTGTTTTTT,CASSLSGTGGTGELFF